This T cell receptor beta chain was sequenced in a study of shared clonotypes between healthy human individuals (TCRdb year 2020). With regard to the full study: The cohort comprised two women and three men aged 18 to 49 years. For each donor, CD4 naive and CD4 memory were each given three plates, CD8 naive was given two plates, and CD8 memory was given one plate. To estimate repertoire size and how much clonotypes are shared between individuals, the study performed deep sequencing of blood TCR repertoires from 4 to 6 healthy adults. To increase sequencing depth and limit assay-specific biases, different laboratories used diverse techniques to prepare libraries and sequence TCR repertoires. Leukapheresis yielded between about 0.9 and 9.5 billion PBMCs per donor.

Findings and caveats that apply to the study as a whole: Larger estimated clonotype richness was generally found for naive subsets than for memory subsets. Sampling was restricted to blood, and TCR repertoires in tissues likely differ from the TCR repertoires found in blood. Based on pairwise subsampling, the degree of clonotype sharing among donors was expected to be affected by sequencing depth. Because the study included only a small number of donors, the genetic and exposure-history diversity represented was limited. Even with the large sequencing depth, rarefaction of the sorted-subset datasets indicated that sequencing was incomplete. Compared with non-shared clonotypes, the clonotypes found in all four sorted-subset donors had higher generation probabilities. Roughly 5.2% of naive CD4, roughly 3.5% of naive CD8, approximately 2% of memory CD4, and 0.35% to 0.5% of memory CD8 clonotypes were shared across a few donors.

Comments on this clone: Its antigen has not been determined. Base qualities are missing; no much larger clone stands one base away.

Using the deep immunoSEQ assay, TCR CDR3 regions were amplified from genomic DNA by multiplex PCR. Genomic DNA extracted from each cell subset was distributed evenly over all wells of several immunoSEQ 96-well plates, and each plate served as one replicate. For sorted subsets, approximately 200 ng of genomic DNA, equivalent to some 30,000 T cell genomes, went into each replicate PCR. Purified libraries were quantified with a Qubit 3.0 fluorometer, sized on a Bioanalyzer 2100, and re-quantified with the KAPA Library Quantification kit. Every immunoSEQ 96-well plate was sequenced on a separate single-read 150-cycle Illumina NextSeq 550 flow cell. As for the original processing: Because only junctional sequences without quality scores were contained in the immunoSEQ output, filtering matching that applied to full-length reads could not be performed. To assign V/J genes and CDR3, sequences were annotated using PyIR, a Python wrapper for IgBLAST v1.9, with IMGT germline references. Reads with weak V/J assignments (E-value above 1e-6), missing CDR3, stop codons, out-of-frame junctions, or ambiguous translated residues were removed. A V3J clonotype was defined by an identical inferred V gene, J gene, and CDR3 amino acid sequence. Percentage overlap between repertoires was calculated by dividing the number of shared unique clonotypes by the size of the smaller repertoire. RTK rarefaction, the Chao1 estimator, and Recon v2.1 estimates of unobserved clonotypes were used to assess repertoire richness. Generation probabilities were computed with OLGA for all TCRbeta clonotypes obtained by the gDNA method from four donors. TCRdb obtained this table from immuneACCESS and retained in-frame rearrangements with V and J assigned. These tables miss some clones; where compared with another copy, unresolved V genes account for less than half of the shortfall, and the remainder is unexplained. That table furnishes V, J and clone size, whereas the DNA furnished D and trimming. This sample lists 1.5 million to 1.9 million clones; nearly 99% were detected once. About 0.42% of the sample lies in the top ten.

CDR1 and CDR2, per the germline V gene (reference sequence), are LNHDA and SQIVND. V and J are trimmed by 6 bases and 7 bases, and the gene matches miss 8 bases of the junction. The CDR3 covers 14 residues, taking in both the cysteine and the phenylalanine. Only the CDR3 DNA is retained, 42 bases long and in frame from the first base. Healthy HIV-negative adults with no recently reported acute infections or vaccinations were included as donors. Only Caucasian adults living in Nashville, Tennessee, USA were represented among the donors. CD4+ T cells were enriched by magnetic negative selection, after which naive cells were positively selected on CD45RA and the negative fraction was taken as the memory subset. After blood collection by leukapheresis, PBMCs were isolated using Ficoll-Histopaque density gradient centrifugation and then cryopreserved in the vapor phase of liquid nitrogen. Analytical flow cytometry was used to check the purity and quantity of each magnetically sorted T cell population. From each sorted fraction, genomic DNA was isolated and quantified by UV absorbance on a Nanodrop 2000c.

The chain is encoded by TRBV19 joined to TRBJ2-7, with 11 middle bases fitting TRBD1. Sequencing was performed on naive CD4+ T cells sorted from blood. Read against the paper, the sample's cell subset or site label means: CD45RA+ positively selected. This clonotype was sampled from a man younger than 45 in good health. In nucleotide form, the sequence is TGTGCCAGTAGCCCTGTGGGACAGGGGGGTGAGCAGTACTTC. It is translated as CASSPVGQGGEQYF.